These T cell receptor beta chains were read from a single sample in a study of shared clonotypes between healthy human individuals. Sequencing used immunoSEQ multiplex PCR; TCRdb keeps in-frame clones, though not all of them. The sample holds 2 million to 2.5 million clones, approximately 93% seen once. The sequencing sample was made of naive CD4+ T cells from PBMCs. These receptors originate from a man aged 18 to 29 in good health. Some clones in this sample may be carry-over from other donors' samples. CDR3s include the opening cysteine and the closing phenylalanine or tryptophan. The D gene is left open where the match is weak. Only part of the rows carry a size: once, few, many, or a class if the clone is expanded.

j_call,clone_size,d_call,v_call,cdr3_nt,cdr3_aa
TRBJ1-5,NA,NA,TRBV6-1,TGTGCCAGCAGTGAACGCCCAGCCGTGACGGAGCCCCAGCATTTT,CASSERPAVTEPQHF
TRBJ2-3,NA,TRBD2,TRBV15,TGTGCCACCAGCAGAGGACTAGCGGGGAGCACAGATACGCAGTATTTT,CATSRGLAGSTDTQYF
TRBJ2-1,NA,TRBD2,TRBV5-1,TGCGCCAGCAGCAGCCCGGGAGGGGTTAATGAGCAGTTCTTC,CASSSPGGVNEQFF
TRBJ2-7,NA,NA,TRBV6-5,TGTGCCAGCAGCCCGCCCCCGGGGCAGCAGTACTTC,CASSPPPGQQYF
TRBJ1-3,NA,NA,TRBV2,TGTGCCAGCATCCGGGGCAGCTCTGGAAACACCATATATTTT,CASIRGSSGNTIYF
TRBJ1-3,NA,NA,TRBV5-6,TGTGCCAGCAGCTTGGGGACCTCCTCTGGAAACACCATATATTTT,CASSLGTSSGNTIYF
TRBJ1-4,NA,TRBD1,TRBV6-1,TGTGCCAGCAGTCCCAGGGGGCTGTCTAATGAAAAACTGTTTTTT,CASSPRGLSNEKLFF
TRBJ1-1,few,NA,TRBV20-1,TGCAGTGCTACGGGCTCCACTGAAGCTTTCTTT,CSATGSTEAFF
TRBJ2-3,NA,NA,TRBV18,TGTGCCAGCTCAACCACGGCCACAGATACGCAGTATTTT,CASSTTATDTQYF
TRBJ2-3,NA,TRBD1,TRBV7-3,TGTGCCAGCAGCCCCACAGGGGGCGCAGATACGCAGTATTTT,CASSPTGGADTQYF
TRBJ2-1,NA,TRBD2,TRBV19,TGTGCCAGTAGTACTTTAGCGGGTAGCTCCTACAATGAGCAGTTCTTC,CASSTLAGSSYNEQFF
TRBJ2-1,once,TRBD2,TRBV4-3,TGCGCCAGCAGCCAAGATATGACTAGCGGGAGAAAGCAGTTCTTC,CASSQDMTSGRKQFF
TRBJ2-5,once,NA,TRBV18,TGTGCCAGCTCACCCACCGGACGGGAAGAGACCCAGTACTTC,CASSPTGREETQYF
TRBJ2-5,NA,TRBD1,TRBV4-3,TGCGCCAGCAGCCACTTTACCTGGGACAGCCAAGAGACCCAGTACTTC,CASSHFTWDSQETQYF
TRBJ2-1,NA,NA,TRBV5-1,TGCGCCAGCAGCTCCAGCGGTATTAACAATGAGCAGTTCTTC,CASSSSGINNEQFF
TRBJ2-6,NA,TRBD1,TRBV4-1,TGCGCCAGCAGCCAGACGATGGACAGGGGGCTTGGGGCCAACGTCCTGACTTTC,CASSQTMDRGLGANVLTF
TRBJ2-7,NA,NA,TRBV18,TGTGCCAGCTCACGCTCCGGGCGGAACTACGAGCAGTACTTC,CASSRSGRNYEQYF